This T cell receptor (beta chain) was recovered during a study of blood T cells in healthy people across ages. Primed by a sample-barcoded 5' primer and a J-beta primer mix, a second PCR proceeded for about 7 to 11 cycles. From the 5' RACE reads, TCRdb called clonotypes with MiXCR, one entry per CDR3 protein. The sample includes about a million distinct CDR3 sequences, 51% of them seen just once. The junction had 15 bases not matched to a gene; V was cut back by 6 bases and J by 2 bases. In germline, CDR1 is SNHLY, CDR2 FYNNEI. The CDR3 extends over 18 amino acids. This clonotype has only a few counts.

This chain uses TRBV2 with TRBJ2-7; the match to TRBD2 covers 11 bases. Input material: blood. The sequence was collected from a woman aged 55-70 years in good health. For the CDR3, the DNA is TGTGCCAGCAGAGAGAACTCCGGGACTAGCGGCAACACCTACGAGCAGTACTTC. Its protein product is CASRENSGTSGNTYEQYF.